The 14 T cell receptor beta chains below all came from one sample that was sequenced in a study of shared clonotypes between healthy human individuals. TCRdb's copy holds only in-frame clones and misses some; the assay was immunoSEQ multiplex PCR. In the table there are around 1 million clones, 76% of which are singletons. The specimen was memory CD4+ T cells sorted from blood. Subset here: CD45RA-negative fraction. Source of these receptors: a young man in good health.

Only a few counts were recorded for this clone. The chain is built from TRBV19 and TRBJ2-2; D is ambiguous. CDR1 and CDR2 (germline): LNHDA, SQIVND (reference sequence). The CDR3 is 13 residues long. Trimming cost V 4 bases and J 1 base, with 4 bases left between them. For the CDR3, the DNA is TGTGCCAGTAGTAAACTGAACACCGGGGAGCTGTTTTTT. Its translation is CASSKLNTGELFF. Full variable domain (remainder filled in from reference TRBV19 and TRBJ2-2): DGGITQSPKYLFRKEGQNVTLSCEQNLNHDAMYWYRQDPGQGLRLIYYSQIVNDFQKGDIAEGYSVSREKKESFPLTVTSAQKNPTAFYLCASSKLNTGELFFGEGSRLTVL.

This sequence joins TRBV18 and TRBJ2-3; 8 bases are a match to TRBD2. The CDR3 is 15 amino acids. Germline assignment: CDR1 KGHSH and CDR2 LQKENI. The V gene end was trimmed by 3 bases and the J gene end by 2 bases; junction bases not matched to a gene: 4. The CDR3 nucleotides read TGTGCCAGCTCACCCGGGACTAGGGACACAGATACGCAGTATTTT. This sequence encodes CASSPGTRDTDTQYF.

A remark on this clone: Within the sample, other DNA sequences also encode this same CDR3. This chain joins TRBV19 and TRBJ1-1; 8 positions agree with TRBD1. J lost 8 bases, V lost 5 bases, and 4 bases had no gene match. The CDR3 covers 12 residues. The germline gives CDR1 LNHDA, CDR2 SQIVND (reference sequence). Here the CDR3 DNA reads TGTGCCAGTAGTCGCCGGGACAGGGAAGCTTTCTTT. Protein product: CASSRRDREAFF.

This clone was counted only a few times. The J gene is TRBJ1-6, the V gene TRBV11-1, with 7 nucleotides matching TRBD1. CDR1 SGHAT and CDR2 FQDESV come from the germline V gene (reference sequence). This CDR3 contains 15 residues. With V trimmed by 5 bases and J by 5 bases, 6 bases remained unmatched. CDR3 nucleotide sequence: TGTGCCAGCAGCCGAGGGACAGCTAATAATTCACCCCTCCACTTT. It is translated as CASSRGTANNSPLHF.

The chain couples TRBV27 to TRBJ2-5; D is uncertain. Between the trimmed V and J ends, which lost 3 bases and 3 bases, there was a span of 8 bases. CDR3 length: 13 residues. CDR1 MNHEY and CDR2 SMNVEV come from the germline V gene (reference sequence). CDR3 bases: TGTGCCAGCAGTTTTGTGGGGAAAGAGACCCAGTACTTC. This encodes CASSFVGKETQYF.

The rearrangement uses TRBV9 and TRBJ2-3; D possibly matches TRBD1 or TRBD2 (6 bases each). Germline lookup yields CDR1 SGDLS and CDR2 YYNGEE. Deletions cut 4 bases from V and 2 bases from J, with 17 bases between. The CDR3 runs to 16 residues. Here the CDR3 reads CASSPRGEAATDTQYF. CDR3 DNA: TGTGCCAGCAGCCCTAGGGGGGAGGCCGCCACAGATACGCAGTATTTT.

The V gene is TRBV28, the J gene TRBJ1-2; no reliable D call. The CDR3 is 13 residues long. Germline assignment: CDR1 MDHEN and CDR2 SYDVKM. V lost 7 bases and J 6 bases, leaving 15 bases between the germline ends. The CDR3 coding sequence is TGTGCCAGCACGTCCCCTCGTGGTGATGGCTACACCTTC. Its protein product is CASTSPRGDGYTF.

V gene TRBV7-9 combines with J gene TRBJ2-5; D ambiguous. The CDR3 consists of 17 residues. CDR1 SEHNR and CDR2 FQNEAQ come from the germline V gene (reference sequence). The germline V and J ends were trimmed by 2 bases and 2 bases, with 18 bases remaining between them. CDR3 protein: CASSLRPGLSFQETQYF. The DNA of the CDR3 is TGTGCCAGCAGCTTACGGCCCGGGCTCAGTTTTCAAGAGACCCAGTACTTC.

This clone was picked up a small number of times. The rearrangement uses TRBV29-1 and TRBJ1-2, with 8 nucleotides matching TRBD1. CDR1 and CDR2 (germline): SQVTM, ANQGSEA. CDR3 size: 14 residues. Trimming took 6 bases from V and 2 from J; bases not matched to a gene: 8. CDR3 loop: CSVPGQGGNYGYTF. CDR3 nucleotide sequence: TGCAGCGTCCCCGGACAGGGAGGGAACTATGGCTACACCTTC.

The genes are TRBV27 and TRBJ2-5; 10 bases are shared with TRBD2. Trimming removed 0 bases from V and 3 bases from J; junction bases left unmatched: 4. Germline lookup yields CDR1 MNHEY and CDR2 SMNVEV (reference sequence). The CDR3 sequence is 16 residues long. The CDR3: CASSLSAGGRKETQYF. CDR3 nucleotides: TGTGCCAGCAGTTTATCAGCGGGGGGGAGAAAAGAGACCCAGTACTTC.

CDR3 in amino acids: CASTPGRLLNTEAFF. The CDR3 nucleotides are TGTGCCAGCACCCCGGGACGGCTTTTGAACACTGAAGCTTTCTTT. The chain couples TRBV27 to TRBJ1-1, with D perhaps matching TRBD1 (5 bases). The CDR3 extends over 15 amino acids. Per germline, CDR1 MNHEY and CDR2 SMNVEV (reference sequence). Trimming removed 7 bases at V and 0 bases at J, with 15 bases between.

This chain joins TRBV7-9 and TRBJ2-3; D perhaps matches TRBD2 (6 bases). Germline CDR1 and CDR2: SEHNR and FQNEAQ (reference sequence). Trimming removed 0 bases from V and 5 bases from J, with 9 bases in between. CDR3 length equals 14 residues. The CDR3 sequence: CASSLAGGRDTQYF. CDR3 in DNA: TGTGCCAGCAGCTTAGCAGGAGGGAGAGATACGCAGTATTTT.

V is TRBV28 and J is TRBJ2-7, with 9 bases matching TRBD1. The CDR3 contains 15 residues. CDR1 is MDHEN and CDR2 is SYDVKM in the germline V gene. V was clipped by 7 bases and J by 6 bases; unmatched bases: 13. The CDR3 coding sequence is TGTGCCAGCATACCGGTCGGACAGGGGATATTCGAGCAGTACTTC. Translation gives CASIPVGQGIFEQYF.

The chain couples TRBV30 to TRBJ2-3; 9 positions agree with TRBD1. The germline V gene has CDR1 GTSNPN and CDR2 SVGIG (reference sequence). This CDR3 has 15 residues. The trim removed 3 bases at V and 3 bases at J, leaving 7 bases unmatched. The CDR3 DNA sequence: TGTGCCTGGAGCGCACAGGGGGCTCGTACAGATACGCAGTATTTT. Translation: CAWSAQGARTDTQYF.